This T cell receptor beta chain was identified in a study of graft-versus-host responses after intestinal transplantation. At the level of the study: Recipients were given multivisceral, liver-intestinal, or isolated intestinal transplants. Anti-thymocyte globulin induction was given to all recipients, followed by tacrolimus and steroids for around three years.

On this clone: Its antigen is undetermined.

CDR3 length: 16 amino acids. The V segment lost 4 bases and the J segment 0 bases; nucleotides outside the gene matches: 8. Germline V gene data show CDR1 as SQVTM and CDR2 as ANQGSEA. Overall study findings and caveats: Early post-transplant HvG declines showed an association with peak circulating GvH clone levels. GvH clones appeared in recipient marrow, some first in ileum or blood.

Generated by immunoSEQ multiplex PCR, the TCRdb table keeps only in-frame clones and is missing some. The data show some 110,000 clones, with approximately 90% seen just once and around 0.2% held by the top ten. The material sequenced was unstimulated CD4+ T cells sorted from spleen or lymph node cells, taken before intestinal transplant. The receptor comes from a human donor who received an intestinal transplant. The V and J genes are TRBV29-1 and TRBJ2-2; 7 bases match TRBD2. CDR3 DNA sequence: TGCAGCGTTGCGGTCTCAGGACTAGCGAACACCGGGGAGCTGTTTTTT. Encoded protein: CSVAVSGLANTGELFF.